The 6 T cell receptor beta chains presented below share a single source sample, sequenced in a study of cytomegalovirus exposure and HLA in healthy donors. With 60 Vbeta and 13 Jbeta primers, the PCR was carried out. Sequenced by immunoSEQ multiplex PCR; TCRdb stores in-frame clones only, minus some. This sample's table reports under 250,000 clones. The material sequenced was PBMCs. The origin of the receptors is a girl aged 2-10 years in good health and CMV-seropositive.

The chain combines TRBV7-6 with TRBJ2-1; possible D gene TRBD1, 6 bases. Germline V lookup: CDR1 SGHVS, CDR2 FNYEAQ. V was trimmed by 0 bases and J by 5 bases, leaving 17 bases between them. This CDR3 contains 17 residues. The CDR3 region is CASSLAQGLREDNEQFF. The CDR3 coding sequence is TGTGCCAGCAGCTTAGCGCAGGGGCTCCGAGAGGACAATGAGCAGTTCTTC.

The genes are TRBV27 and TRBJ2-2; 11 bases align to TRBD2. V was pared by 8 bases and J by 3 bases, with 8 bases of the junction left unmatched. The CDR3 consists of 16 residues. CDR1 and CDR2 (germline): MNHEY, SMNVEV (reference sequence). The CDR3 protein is CASRPWTSGYTGELFF. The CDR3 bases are TGTGCCAGCCGTCCTTGGACTAGCGGGTACACCGGGGAGCTGTTTTTT.

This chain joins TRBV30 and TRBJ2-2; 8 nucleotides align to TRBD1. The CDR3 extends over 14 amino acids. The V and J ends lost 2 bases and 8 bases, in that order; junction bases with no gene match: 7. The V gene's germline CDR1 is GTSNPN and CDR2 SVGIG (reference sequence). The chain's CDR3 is CAWSPDRASGELFF. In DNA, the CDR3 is TGTGCCTGGAGTCCGGACAGGGCTTCGGGGGAGCTGTTTTTT.

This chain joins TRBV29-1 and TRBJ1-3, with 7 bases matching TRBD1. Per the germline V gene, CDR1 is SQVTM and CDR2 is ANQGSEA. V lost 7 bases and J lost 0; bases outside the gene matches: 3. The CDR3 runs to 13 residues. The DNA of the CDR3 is TGCAGCGGCCGGGACAGCTCTGGAAACACCATATATTTT. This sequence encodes CSGRDSSGNTIYF.

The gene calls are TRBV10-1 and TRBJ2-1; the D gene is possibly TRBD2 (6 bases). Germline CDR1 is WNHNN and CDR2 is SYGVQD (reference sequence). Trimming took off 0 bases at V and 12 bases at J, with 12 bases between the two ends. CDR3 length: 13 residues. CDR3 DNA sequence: TGCGCCAGCAGTGAGTCGGAGGGTTCAGCGCAGTTCTTC. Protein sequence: CASSESEGSAQFF.

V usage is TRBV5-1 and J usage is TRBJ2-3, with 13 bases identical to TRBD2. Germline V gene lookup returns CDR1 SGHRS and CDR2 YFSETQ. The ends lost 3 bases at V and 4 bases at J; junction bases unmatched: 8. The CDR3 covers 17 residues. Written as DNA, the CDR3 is TGCGCCAGCAGCTCCGGGACAGGACTAGCGGGAGCAGATACGCAGTATTTT. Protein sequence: CASSSGTGLAGADTQYF.